This T cell receptor (beta chain) was sequenced for a study of graft-versus-host responses after intestinal transplantation. As for the study in general: Each transplant was multivisceral, liver-intestinal, or isolated intestinal. Every recipient had anti-thymocyte globulin induction and about three years of tacrolimus plus steroids.

Germline V gives CDR1 SGHNT, CDR2 YYREEE (reference sequence). The CDR3 has 14 amino acids. Between the trimmed V and J ends, which lost 2 bases and 2 bases, there was a span of 10 bases. Findings of the study overall: Recipient marrow showed GvH clones, some seen first in ileum or blood.

Here immunoSEQ multiplex PCR was the method, and the copy in TCRdb shows in-frame clones only, minus some. The sample includes about 90,000 clones, 92% of them seen just once. With regard to this clone: Its antigen is unidentified.

The receptor was derived from a human donor who received an intestinal transplant. The chain couples TRBV5-4 to TRBJ1-1, with a possible D match to TRBD1 (6 bases). The input for sequencing was unstimulated CD4+ T cells sorted from spleen or lymph node cells, taken before intestinal transplant. CDR3 nucleotides: TGTGCCAGCAGCTTTGGACAGCCAAACACTGAAGCTTTCTTT. Protein product: CASSFGQPNTEAFF.